The entry below describes one TCR beta chain. This receptor's antigen is unknown. No base quality values were provided; no much bigger clone lies one nucleotide off. Collaborating institutions collected whole blood in K2EDTA tubes following their own protocols. For TCRbeta analysis, collaborators shipped samples in one of three forms: frozen whole blood, isolated PBMCs, or DNA extracted from either of those sample types. TCRbeta CDR3 regions were amplified from genomic DNA by means of the immunoSEQ Assay, a bias-controlled multiplex PCR. The paper's data handling went like this. Within the assay, amplification of reference gene primers was used to estimate how many nucleated cells each sample contained. To quantify the absolute abundance of each unique TCRbeta CDR3 rearrangement, sequence reads were collapsed and filtered. For each sample, productive Simpson clonality was calculated by taking the square root of Simpson's diversity index across productive rearrangements. Entries here come from immuneACCESS through TCRdb and include only in-frame sequences with V and J called. Some clones fail to appear in such tables; in the studies checked, an unresolved V gene covers under half of the shortfall, and the cause of the remainder is unknown. The V and J calls and the clone size are those of that table, but D and trimming were determined from the DNA. The sample profile shows a few hundred thousand clones; roughly 88% of them were found once. The ten largest make up approximately 4% of the sample.

From the cysteine up to the phenylalanine, the CDR3 has a length of 15 residues. CDR3 DNA only is kept here, 45 bases in frame from base 1. The germline V gene sets CDR1 to SGHRS and CDR2 to YFSETQ. Ends trimmed: V by 1 base, J by 6 bases; bases unmatched to a gene: 1. This sample is drawn from a study of blood T cell repertoires in COVID-19 (dated by TCRdb to about 2020). Context from the whole study: The collaborator samples originated in the United States, Italy and Spain and spanned the acute and convalescent phases of COVID-19. Subjects who had been exposed to COVID-19, were actively infected with it, or had recovered from it provided the deeply sampled blood TCRbeta repertoires that made up the dataset. The repertoires were made available in a free public database intended to serve as a resource for research on the immune response to SARS-CoV-2. HLA class I and class II types, where available, came from metadata supplied by the sample provider rather than from assay-based typing. The material from the prospective study consisted of cDNA or gDNA derived from T cells, B-cell-depleted T cells, or PBMCs. The samples were drawn from the first 160 participants of the ongoing ImmuneRACE study and from some 1,300 subjects provided by 6 global collaborators. A de-identified subject ID, COVID-19 status, age in years and sex were almost always included in the sample metadata. Paper-wide results and their limitations: The quantity of clinical and demographic metadata differed by source and by participant and was supplied without curation.

The sample was peripheral blood. The rearrangement combines TRBV5-1 with TRBJ2-1; 13 bases in the junction line up with TRBD2. The source of this sequence is a woman between 45 and 65 years old with active or convalescent COVID-19. CDR3 reads: CASSLRLAGGNEQFF. The base sequence is TGCGCCAGCAGCTTGCGACTAGCGGGAGGCAATGAGCAGTTCTTC.